The 2 T cell receptor beta chains below come from one sample, sequenced in a study of T cells in Graves' hyperthyroidism and ophthalmopathy (dated by TCRdb to about 2019). The method behind the library was multiplex PCR. Sequencing relied on an Illumina HiSeq 2000. The TCR beta CDR3 regions were amplified from RNA transcripts. A first-round RT-PCR of the TCR CDR3 used the HTBI primer set with the Qiagen OneStep RT-PCR kit. TCRdb applied fastp at Q25 and MiXCR to the public reads, then kept only in-frame beta chains. Merged by CDR3 protein, the rows form single entries marked with the most common genes and DNA. Across this sample there are hundreds of thousands of distinct CDR3 sequences, with about 19% seen only once. The top ten hold 15% to 20% of the sample. Sequencing was done on a sample of blood. These receptors came from a woman between 50 and 59 years old with Graves' hyperthyroidism that later progressed to Graves' ophthalmopathy.

This clonotype has a count of ten or more. The chain couples TRBV12-3 or TRBV12-4 to TRBJ1-2; D possibly corresponds to TRBD1 (6 bases). With 5 bases removed from V and 8 bases from J, the gap between germline ends came to 15 bases. This CDR3 region has 13 residues. CDR3: CASSPSHRDGYTF. Written as DNA, the CDR3 is TGTGCCAGCAGTCCCTCACACAGGGACGGCTACACCTTC.

This clonotype was counted ten times or more. The chain joins TRBV5-1 to TRBJ2-7; D is possibly TRBD2 (5 bases). This CDR3 region has 15 residues. Germline CDR1 and CDR2: SGHRS and YFSETQ. V dropped 4 bases and J dropped 0 bases, with 14 bases sitting between them. This chain's CDR3 is CASSLTTRSSYEQYF. For the CDR3, the DNA is TGCGCCAGCAGCCTGACTACCCGGAGCTCCTACGAGCAGTACTTC.